This entry is about one T cell receptor beta chain. These data are taken from a study of blood T cell repertoires in COVID-19. At the level of the study: Nucleic acid was either cDNA or gDNA, and it came from T cells, B-cell-depleted T cells, or PBMCs.

The assay was immunoSEQ multiplex PCR, and TCRdb's table has in-frame clones only and misses some. The sample records about 140,000 clones, around 79% being singletons. V lost 1 base, J lost 6 bases, and 12 bases lay in between. Germline values: CDR1 MGHRA, CDR2 YSYEKL. The CDR3 extends over 14 amino acids. The chain links TRBV4-1 to TRBJ1-2; no clear D gene. The clonotype was recovered from a woman in her forties or fifties who had recovered from COVID-19. The sample taken for sequencing was PBMCs or T cells enriched from blood (not recorded which). For the CDR3, the DNA is TGCGCCAGCAGCCAAGGGGCCATTCCCGATGGCTACACCTTC. The encoded protein is CASSQGAIPDGYTF.